Included here is one T cell receptor beta chain sequence, with context. These data belong to a study of blood T cell repertoires in COVID-19. In the study overall: PBMCs, B-cell-depleted T cells, or T cells were the source of the cDNA or gDNA that made up the material.

Original methodology: From reference gene primer amplification, estimates of nucleated cell counts were derived. The data were produced by immunoSEQ multiplex PCR, yet TCRdb's version contains in-frame clones alone and is incomplete. V, J and clone size are taken as reported in that table, and D and trimming were inferred from the DNA itself. The sample yields about 77,000 clones, roughly 80% seen once. Germline V CDR1 and CDR2: WSHSY, SAAADI. V shed 3 bases, J shed 2 bases, and the junction held 3 bases outside the gene matches. The CDR3 totals 15 residues. Sequencing was done on a sample of peripheral blood. The chain carries TRBV10-2 and TRBJ1-5, with 8 bases fitting TRBD1. This sequence was found in a man aged 55 to 70 with acute or convalescent COVID-19. The CDR3 nucleotides are TGCGCCAGCAGTGAACAGGGGGGAGGCAATCAGCCCCAGCATTTT. Its translation is CASSEQGGGNQPQHF.